This paragraph reports one T cell receptor beta chain. Amplified TCR beta CDR3 regions were obtained using RNA transcripts as template. After a first-round RT-PCR with HTBI primers, a second-round multiplex PCR was run. In TCRdb, the multiplex PCR reads were re-called with MiXCR into one record per CDR3 protein. The data contain about 740,000 distinct CDR3 sequences, roughly two fifths of them singletons. This sample was taken from a study of Graves' ophthalmopathy and Graves' hyperthyroidism. The CDR3 consists of 13 residues. CDR1 and CDR2 (germline): SGHDN, FVKESK. V lost 4 bases and J lost 5, with 11 bases in between.

Sample: peripheral blood. The chain employs TRBV14 and TRBJ2-5; no clear D. This clonotype was obtained from an adult man with Graves' ophthalmopathy. The CDR3 DNA is TGTGCCAGCAGCCGAGGCAGGCGGGAGACCCAGTACTTC. Protein sequence: CASSRGRRETQYF.